What follows are 23 T cell receptor beta chains derived from one specimen sequenced in a study of cytomegalovirus exposure and HLA in healthy donors. The primer mix had 60 Vbeta and 13 Jbeta primers. Here immunoSEQ multiplex PCR was the method, and the copy in TCRdb shows in-frame clones only, minus some. The sample shows about 98,000 clones, around 67% of them seen only once. Sequenced input: PBMCs. Every receptor here comes from a man aged 45-65 years in good health and CMV-seronegative.

Here the CDR3 reads CASSLGPNYYEQYF. The CDR3 DNA sequence: TGTGCCAGCAGCTTAGGCCCGAACTACTACGAGCAGTACTTC. The rearrangement links TRBV11-2 to TRBJ2-7, with D hard to call. V lost 1 base and J lost 3, with 10 bases in between. The CDR3 loop spans 14 amino acids. Germline V lookup: CDR1 SGHAT, CDR2 FQNNGV.

The V gene is TRBV10-2, the J gene TRBJ1-4; the D is unclear. V gave up 0 bases and J gave up 10 bases, with 9 bases separating them. Looked up from germline, CDR1 is WSHSY and CDR2 is SAAADI. The CDR3 spans 13 residues. CDR3 nucleotide sequence: TGCGCCAGCAGTGAGTCTCCCAGTGGAAAACTGTTTTTT. Residues: CASSESPSGKLFF.

The V call is TRBV11-3, the J call TRBJ2-3; 7 bases fit TRBD1. The length of the CDR3 is 15 residues. Germline V gene sequence: CDR1 SGHNT, CDR2 YENEEA. The J segment lost 4 bases and the V segment lost 5 bases, leaving 9 bases of the junction unmatched. In DNA form, the CDR3 reads TGTGCCAGCAGCCTTAGACAGGGTCTTGCAGATACGCAGTATTTT. It specifies CASSLRQGLADTQYF.

Details on this clone: The same CDR3 arises from other DNA sequences in this sample as well. This sequence joins TRBV18 and TRBJ2-3; 8 positions agree with TRBD2. The CDR3 contains 14 residues. The germline V gene has CDR1 KGHSH and CDR2 LQKENI. With 9 bases clipped from V and 6 bases from J, the junction kept 11 bases outside the gene matches. This chain's CDR3 is CASLPGLVTDTQYF. In DNA form, the CDR3 reads TGTGCCAGTTTACCGGGACTAGTCACGGATACGCAGTATTTT.

V and J are TRBV6-5 and TRBJ1-1; maybe TRBD1 (6 bases). The CDR3 loop spans 13 amino acids. CDR1 is MNHEY and CDR2 is SVGAGI in the germline V gene. V gave up 5 bases and J gave up 5 bases, with 12 bases separating them. DNA for the CDR3: TGTGCCAGCAGTCAGGGGTTGGGGACTGAAGCTTTCTTT. Translation: CASSQGLGTEAFF.

The chain uses TRBV5-6 and TRBJ1-2; no clear D. The germline gives CDR1 SGHDT, CDR2 YYEEEE. Trimming took 4 bases from V and 5 from J, leaving 15 bases between them. This CDR3 region has 14 residues. CDR3 protein: CASSTGREWYGYTF. CDR3 coding DNA: TGTGCCAGCAGCACCGGGCGGGAATGGTATGGCTACACCTTC.

This clone has a handful of counts. The chain couples TRBV9 to TRBJ2-3; TRBD2 matches 9 bases. The junction had 2 bases not matched to a gene; V was cut back by 5 bases and J by 1 base. Germline V gene lookup returns CDR1 SGDLS and CDR2 YYNGEE. There are 14 residues in the CDR3. The CDR3 nucleotides read TGTGCCAGCAGGGCTAGCGGGGGCACAGATACGCAGTATTTT. This codes for CASRASGGTDTQYF.

Remarks on this clone: The sample holds other DNA sequences that translate to the same CDR3. This sequence joins TRBV15 and TRBJ1-2; 9 nucleotides align to TRBD1. CDR1 LNHNV and CDR2 YYDKDF come from the germline V gene (reference sequence). Germline trimming cut 3 bases from V and 8 bases from J; bases unmatched to any gene: 10. The length of the CDR3 is 15 residues. The CDR3 here is CATSRSPRTGEGYTF. The CDR3, as DNA: TGTGCCACCAGCAGGTCCCCCCGGACAGGGGAGGGCTACACCTTC.

The V and J genes are TRBV7-3 and TRBJ2-7; the D is unclear. The CDR3 runs to 13 residues. The V gene's germline CDR1 is SGHTA and CDR2 FQGTGA. V was trimmed by 4 bases and J by 3 bases, leaving 10 bases between them. CDR3 bases: TGTGCCAGCAGCTCGAACCTAAACTACGAGCAGTACTTC. Residues: CASSSNLNYEQYF.

The chain links TRBV18 to TRBJ2-4; TRBD1 matches at 7 bases. The CDR3 runs 14 residues. Per germline, CDR1 KGHSH and CDR2 LQKENI. V gave up 4 bases and J gave up 3 bases; unmatched junction bases: 3. In DNA, the CDR3 is TGTGCCAGCTCACTTACAGGGGACAAAAACATTCAGTACTTC. Amino acids: CASSLTGDKNIQYF.

This clone was counted a few times. V is TRBV4-3 and J is TRBJ1-1; D is possibly TRBD1 (6 bases). CDR1 and CDR2 (germline): LGHNA, YSLEER. This CDR3 region has 19 residues. V was cut by 0 bases and J by 1 base, with 21 bases left in between. The CDR3 DNA sequence: TGCGCCAGCAGCCAAGATGGTGGCGAAGGGGGATTTACGAACACTGAAGCTTTCTTT. This gives the protein CASSQDGGEGGFTNTEAFF.

This chain joins TRBV4-2 and TRBJ2-5, with 8 nucleotides matching TRBD2. The CDR3 is made up of 17 amino acids. CDR1 and CDR2 (germline): LGHNA, YNFKEQ. J was trimmed by 2 bases and V by 0 bases; bases with no gene match: 8. CDR3 sequence reads: CASSQDKSGGGQETQYF. The CDR3 DNA follows: TGTGCCAGCAGCCAAGATAAGAGCGGGGGAGGGCAAGAGACCCAGTACTTC.

This clone was seen only a few times. This chain uses TRBV5-4 with TRBJ2-3; TRBD1 aligns across 7 bases. J gave up 0 bases and V 4 bases, and 5 bases lay outside the gene matches. There are 15 residues in the CDR3. Germline values: CDR1 SGHNT, CDR2 YYREEE (reference sequence). CDR3 loop: CASSKGQISTDTQYF. CDR3 DNA: TGTGCCAGCAGCAAGGGACAGATTAGCACAGATACGCAGTATTTT. Using reference TRBV5-4 and TRBJ2-3 for the parts outside the CDR3, the full variable domain is ETGVTQSPTHLIKTRGQQVTLRCSSQSGHNTVSWYQQALGQGPQFIFQYYREEENGRGNFPPRFSGLQFPNYSSELNVNALELDDSALYLCASSKGQISTDTQYFGPGTRLTVL.

This clone was seen a few times. J is TRBJ1-6 and V is TRBV6-5, with 8 bases identical to TRBD1. Losses at the gene ends were 6 bases for V and 5 bases for J; bases not matched to a gene: 6. This CDR3 contains 15 residues. Looked up from germline, CDR1 is MNHEY and CDR2 is SVGAGI. The chain's CDR3 is CASREGTGHNSPLHF. The CDR3 region has the DNA TGTGCCAGCAGAGAGGGGACAGGCCATAATTCACCCCTCCACTTT.

The V call is TRBV19, the J call TRBJ2-7, with D perhaps matching TRBD2 (6 bases). V dropped 6 bases and J dropped 6 bases, with 24 bases sitting between them. This CDR3 comprises 16 residues. CDR1 is LNHDA, CDR2 SQIVND, per germline (reference sequence). This chain's CDR3 is CASSLTYRGGAGEQYF. CDR3 coding DNA: TGTGCCAGTAGCCTCACATATCGGGGAGGTGCTGGCGAGCAGTACTTC. The full variable domain, in which reference TRBV19 and TRBJ2-7 provide the parts outside the CDR3, is DGGITQSPKYLFRKEGQNVTLSCEQNLNHDAMYWYRQDPGQGLRLIYYSQIVNDFQKGDIAEGYSVSREKKESFPLTVTSAQKNPTAFYLCASSLTYRGGAGEQYFGPGTRLTVT.

The chain carries TRBV5-1 and TRBJ2-1, with TRBD1 identical over 7 bases. Germline assignment: CDR1 SGHRS and CDR2 YFSETQ. V lost 3 bases to trimming and J lost 6 bases; unmatched junction nucleotides: 6. This CDR3 region has 14 residues. CDR3 nucleotides: TGCGCCAGCAGCTCCCGGACAGGCGGCAATGAGCAGTTCTTC. It is translated as CASSSRTGGNEQFF.

The chain joins TRBV18 to TRBJ1-2, with 9 positions matching TRBD1. With 3 bases clipped from V and 4 bases from J, the junction kept 15 bases outside the gene matches. This CDR3 contains 18 residues. Germline loops: CDR1 KGHSH, CDR2 LQKENI. CDR3 sequence: CASSPTAGTGLKGYGYTF. The CDR3 DNA reads TGTGCCAGCTCACCGACCGCCGGGACAGGGCTCAAGGGCTATGGCTACACCTTC.

V usage is TRBV11-2 and J usage is TRBJ1-2, with 9 nucleotides matching TRBD1. The CDR3 consists of 17 residues. Per the germline V gene, CDR1 is SGHAT and CDR2 is FQNNGV. V shed 4 bases, J shed 4 bases, and the junction held 13 bases outside the gene matches. CDR3 nucleotide sequence: TGTGCCAGCAGCTCCCCGTCGGGACAGGGTCGTTTCTATGGCTACACCTTC. Protein product: CASSSPSGQGRFYGYTF.

The J gene is TRBJ1-4, the V gene TRBV10-2; the D is unclear. Germline CDR1 WSHSY, CDR2 SAAADI. Trimming took 8 bases from V and 8 from J, leaving 18 bases between them. CDR3 length: 14 amino acids. This chain's CDR3 is CASGAAAVIEKLFF. In nucleotides, the CDR3 is TGCGCCAGCGGAGCGGCTGCAGTTATAGAAAAACTGTTTTTT.

This clone came up a few times. The chain couples TRBV7-9 to TRBJ2-5, with D perhaps TRBD1 (5 bases). CDR1 is SEHNR and CDR2 is FQNEAQ in the germline V gene (reference sequence). This CDR3 region has 15 residues. The V end was cut by 4 bases, the J end by 0 bases, with 12 bases between. The CDR3 protein is CASSSRQGDQETQYF. In DNA, the CDR3 is TGTGCCAGCAGCTCCCGGCAGGGCGACCAAGAGACCCAGTACTTC. Full variable domain (remainder filled in from reference TRBV7-9 and TRBJ2-5): DTGVSQNPRHKITKRGQNVTFRCDPISEHNRLYWYRQTLGQGPEFLTYFQNEAQLEKSRLLSDRFSAERPKGSFSTLEIQRTEQGDSAMYLCASSSRQGDQETQYFGPGTRLLVL.

The chain joins TRBV20-1 to TRBJ1-1; weak D call: TRBD1 (5 bases). V was cut by 3 bases and J by 9 bases, with 11 bases left in between. CDR1 is DFQATT and CDR2 is SNEGSKA in the germline V gene (reference sequence). CDR3 size: 11 residues. CDR3 amino acids: CSASQGPKAFF. The DNA for the CDR3 is TGCAGTGCTAGTCAGGGCCCTAAAGCTTTCTTT.

The chain is built from TRBV5-1 and TRBJ2-3; maybe TRBD1 (5 bases). The CDR3 has 18 amino acids. The germline CDR1 and CDR2 sequences are SGHRS and YFSETQ. The V end was cut by 0 bases, the J end by 4 bases, with 21 bases between. The CDR3 coding sequence is TGCGCCAGCAGCTTGGCGCAGGGAAGGCTTTTAAGCGCAGATACGCAGTATTTT. Protein sequence: CASSLAQGRLLSADTQYF.

The chain links TRBV5-1 to TRBJ2-5, with a possible D match to TRBD1 (5 bases). Between the trimmed V and J ends, which lost 0 bases and 3 bases, there was a span of 12 bases. The CDR3 is 15 amino acids. Germline CDR1 reads SGHRS; CDR2 reads YFSETQ. The DNA for the CDR3 is TGCGCCAGCAGCTTGGATCCAGGGTCGGAAGAGACCCAGTACTTC. Protein sequence: CASSLDPGSEETQYF.